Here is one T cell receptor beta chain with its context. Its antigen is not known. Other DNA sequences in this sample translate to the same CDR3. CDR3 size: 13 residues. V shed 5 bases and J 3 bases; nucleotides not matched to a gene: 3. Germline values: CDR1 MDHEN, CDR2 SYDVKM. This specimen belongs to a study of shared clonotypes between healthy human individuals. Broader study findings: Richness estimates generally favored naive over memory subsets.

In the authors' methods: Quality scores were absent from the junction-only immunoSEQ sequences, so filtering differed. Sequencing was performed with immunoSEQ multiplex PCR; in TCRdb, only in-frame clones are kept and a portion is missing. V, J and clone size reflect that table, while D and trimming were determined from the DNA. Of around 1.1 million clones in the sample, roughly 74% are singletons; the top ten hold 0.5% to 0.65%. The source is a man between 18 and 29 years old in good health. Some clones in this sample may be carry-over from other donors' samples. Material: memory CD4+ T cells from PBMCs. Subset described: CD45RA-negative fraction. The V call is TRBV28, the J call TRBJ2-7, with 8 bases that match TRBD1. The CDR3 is CASSPGQGYEQYF. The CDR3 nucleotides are TGTGCCAGCAGTCCCGGACAGGGCTACGAGCAGTACTTC. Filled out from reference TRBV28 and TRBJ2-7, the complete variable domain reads DVKVTQSSRYLVKRTGEKVFLECVQDMDHENMFWYRQDPGLGLRLIYFSYDVKMKEKGDIPEGYSVSREKKERFSLILESASTNQTSMYLCASSPGQGYEQYFGPGTRLTVT.